This TCR beta chain comes out of a study of T cell responses to AZD1222 COVID-19 vaccine. TCRdb's table, derived via immunoSEQ multiplex PCR, lists solely in-frame clones and lacks some. The sample includes 100,000 to 150,000 clones, 91% of them seen just once. Overall study results and limits: Increases in Spike-specific TCR breadth and depth were seen after two AZD1222 doses. After the peak T cell response, and only then, were repertoires sampled.

Per the germline V gene, CDR1 is SGHVS and CDR2 is FNYEAQ. The ends were cut back, 5 bases at V and 0 bases at J, with 26 bases in the middle. The CDR3 consists of 20 residues. In the case of this clone: As yet, its antigen is unknown.

The sequences come from peripheral blood, collected on day 0 of AZD1222 vaccination. The V and J genes are TRBV7-6 and TRBJ2-1, with D maybe TRBD2 (5 bases). The source of this sequence is an adult in good health. This CDR3 is CASSPPAGLAKVGSYNEQFF. As DNA, the CDR3 is TGTGCCAGCAGCCCCCCGGCCGGGCTAGCTAAAGTGGGCTCCTACAATGAGCAGTTCTTC.